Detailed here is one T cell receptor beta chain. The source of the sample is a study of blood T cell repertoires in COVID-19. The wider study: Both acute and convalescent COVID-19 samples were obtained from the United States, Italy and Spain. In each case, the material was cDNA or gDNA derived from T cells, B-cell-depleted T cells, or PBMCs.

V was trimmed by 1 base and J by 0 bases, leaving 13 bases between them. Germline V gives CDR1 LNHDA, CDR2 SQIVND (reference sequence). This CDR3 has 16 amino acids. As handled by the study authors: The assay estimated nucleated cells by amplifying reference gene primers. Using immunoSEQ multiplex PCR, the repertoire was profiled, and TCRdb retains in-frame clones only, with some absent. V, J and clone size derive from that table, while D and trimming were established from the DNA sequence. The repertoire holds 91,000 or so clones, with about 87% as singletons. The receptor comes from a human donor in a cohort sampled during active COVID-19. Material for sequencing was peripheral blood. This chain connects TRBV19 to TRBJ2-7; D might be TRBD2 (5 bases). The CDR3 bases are TGTGCCAGTAGTATAGTACCGGGGAGCGACTCCTACGAGCAGTACTTC. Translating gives CASSIVPGSDSYEQYF.